This T cell receptor beta chain stems from a study of blood T cells in healthy people across ages (dated by TCRdb to about 2015). About the investigation overall: In model experiments, roughly one uniquely barcoded TCR beta cDNA molecule per two T cells was captured by template switching. Using deep sequencing normalized with unique cDNA molecular identifiers, the study measured how TCR beta repertoire diversity changes with age. The donors were split into four age groups: young (average about 15 years), middle-aged (roughly 40), aged (62) and long-lived (about 74). Donors of different ages were randomly distributed across sequencing lanes to avoid experimental bias. Two additional independent replicas of 1 million unique cDNA reads from the same blood draw were analyzed for two donors (one aged 18 to 29 and one aged 80 or older). The research as a whole found: Bulk unsorted PBMC profiling prevented conclusive comparison of naive and antigen-experienced compartments. As age increased, observed TCR beta diversity per million T cells dropped in a roughly linear way, and a significant reduction was already evident by age about 40. Total diversity estimates from one million sequenced T cells were considered lower bounds and underestimates. Compared with the aged group, the long-lived group had more naive CD4+ T cells, fewer expanded clones and increased TCR diversity, suggesting age selection. There was a strong correlation between observed TCR beta diversity and the percentage of naive T cells measured by flow cytometry. The CMV infection status of donors was not known, potentially confounding age-related changes in expanded clonotypes.

As to this clonotype: Its target antigen remains unknown. No qualities accompany the bases; no much larger clone lies one base away.

For CDR1 and CDR2, the germline V gene lists SGHAT and FQNNGV. Measured from the cysteine to the phenylalanine, the CDR3 is 15 residues long. Here the CDR3 DNA is all that survives: 45 bases in frame from base 1. The approximately 39 donors, aged about 6 to 95 years, were systemically healthy Caucasian individuals from Russia. Each donor gave roughly 11 milliliters of peripheral blood, drawn into EDTA-treated Vacutainer tubes. Ficoll-Paque density-gradient centrifugation was used to isolate PBMCs, with at least 7 million obtained per sample. Trizol reagent was used to extract total RNA from the PBMCs, yielding at least 6 micrograms per sample. For every donor, flow cytometry on a PBMC aliquot measured the percentage of naive CD45RAhigh/CD27high T cells. Library creation used 5' RACE. The sequencer was an Illumina HiSeq 2500. A second about 6 to 11 cycle PCR used a sample-barcoded 5' primer and a J-beta primer mix. Each TCR beta cDNA molecule received a unique molecular identifier from a template-switch 5' adaptor carrying 12 random nucleotides. Each sample yielded at least 2.5 million CDR3-containing paired-end reads. First-strand cDNA was synthesized from all RNA with the Mint cDNA synthesis kit, primed by a TRBC-specific oligonucleotide. Following uracil-DNA glycosylase treatment, a first 18-cycle PCR with universal primers M1SS and BC2_uni_R was performed on all cDNA. Per the authors' processing: Normalization of each sample was performed by random selection of 1 million high-quality reads, each carrying a distinct molecular identifier. Instead of being binned into consensus sequences, reads with shared molecular identifiers were discarded. MiTCR, set to a Q25 quality threshold and the strictest error-elimination algorithm, was used for CDR3 identification, clonotype clustering and error correction. A nonparametric unseen species model with Euler transformation was used to estimate lower-bound total TCR beta diversity. The public sequencing data were trimmed at Q25 with fastp and processed into clonotypes with MiXCR by TCRdb, which kept only in-frame beta chains. Rows are combined by CDR3 protein, so each entry shows the most common genes and DNA. The V and J calls shown here were made by TCRdb, not taken from the authors' results. Counted in this sample were under 1,000,000 distinct CDR3 sequences; roughly 35% of them appeared once. Jointly, the top ten make up over 10% of the sample.

The specimen was blood. This TCR was sampled from a man younger than 35 in good health. The chain joins TRBV11-2 to TRBJ2-1; TRBD1 aligns with 7 central bases. The J call may be faulty, since TRBJ2-7 better matches the DNA end. For the CDR3, the sequence is CASSNRDSSYNEQYF. The nucleotide sequence is given as TGTGCCAGCAGCAACCGGGACAGCTCCTACAATGAGCAGTACTTC.